A single T cell receptor beta chain is shown here with its context. As yet, its antigen is unknown. This record belongs to a study of post-analysis software for immune sequencing data. At the level of the study: In terms of disease course, relapsing-remitting, secondary progressive and progressive-relapsing multiple sclerosis were included. The study, taken as a whole, reports: Five or six TRBV segments, TRBV5-6, TRBV5-1 and TRBV20-1 among them, were found more frequent in patients than controls. Batch-mates among the samples co-clustered strongly by F measure.

Prepared libraries of TCR beta cDNA carried unique molecular identifiers. TCRdb re-called the PCR reads with MiXCR, one entry per CDR3 protein. The sample lists hundreds of thousands of distinct CDR3 sequences; 30% were seen once. CDR3 length: 13 amino acids. The germline V and J ends were trimmed by 6 bases and 8 bases, with 13 bases remaining between them. The germline V gene encodes CDR1 WSHSY and CDR2 SAAADI. This sequence originates from a girl aged 5 to 17 with multiple sclerosis. The sequenced sample consisted of blood. The genes are TRBV10-2 and TRBJ1-4; D remains ambiguous. CDR3 coding DNA: TGCGCCAGCAGAGAGGGAAAAAGAGAAAAACTGTTTTTT. This translates into CASREGKREKLFF.